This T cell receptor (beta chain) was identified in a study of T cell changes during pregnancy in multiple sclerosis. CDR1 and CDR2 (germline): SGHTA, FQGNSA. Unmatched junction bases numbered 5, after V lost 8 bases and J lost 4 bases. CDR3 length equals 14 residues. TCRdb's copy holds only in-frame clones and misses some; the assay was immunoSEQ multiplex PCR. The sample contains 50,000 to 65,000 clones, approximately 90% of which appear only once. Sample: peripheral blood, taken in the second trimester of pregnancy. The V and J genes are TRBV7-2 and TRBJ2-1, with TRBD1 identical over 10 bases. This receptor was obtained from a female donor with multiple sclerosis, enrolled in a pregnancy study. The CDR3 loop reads CASSRDRGYNEQFF. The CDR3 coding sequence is TGTGCCAGCTCTAGGGACAGGGGATACAATGAGCAGTTCTTC.